This T cell receptor beta chain is drawn from a study of OX40 agonist ivuxolimab in advanced cancers. Clones were read by immunoSEQ multiplex PCR, and TCRdb kept only the in-frame ones, dropping some. The sample shows approximately 82,000 clones, just over 85% of them seen only once. Study observations and caveats: Antigen specificity remained undetermined for the expanded peripheral T cells.

Germline V CDR1 and CDR2: ENHRY, SYGVKD. The CDR3 length is 12 residues. V trimming: 10 bases; J trimming: 4 bases; junction bases outside the gene matches: 5. About this clone: Its antigen is unidentified.

The sequencing here drew on CD4+ or CD8+ T cells sorted from blood, taken in a trial of the OX40 agonist ivuxolimab. V usage is TRBV10-3 and J usage is TRBJ2-3; the match to TRBD2 covers 7 bases. This sequence originates from an adult with an advanced solid tumor such as melanoma, head and neck, liver or kidney cancer. CDR3 sequence reads: CATKGGPDTQYF. The DNA of the CDR3 is TGTGCCACCAAGGGAGGGCCAGATACGCAGTATTTT.